The 32 T cell receptor beta chains reported below all come from one sample, sequenced in a study of cytomegalovirus exposure and HLA in healthy donors. The PCR used 60 Vbeta and 13 Jbeta primers. The data were produced by immunoSEQ multiplex PCR, yet TCRdb's version contains in-frame clones alone and is incomplete. This table holds about 180,000 clones, about 78% found once. Source material: PBMCs. The receptors derive from a man aged 60 to 69 in good health and CMV-seronegative.

The chain has TRBV7-9 and TRBJ1-2, with D possibly TRBD1 on 6 matching bases. Germline loops: CDR1 SEHNR, CDR2 FQNEAQ (reference sequence). V shed 3 bases and J shed 4 bases, with 9 bases lying between them. CDR3 length: 13 amino acids. CDR3 nucleotides: TGTGCCAGCAGCTTCGGACAGTCCTATGGCTACACCTTC. Protein: CASSFGQSYGYTF.

J is TRBJ1-1 and V is TRBV6-1, with D possibly TRBD1 on 5 matching bases. CDR1 MNHNS and CDR2 SASEGT come from the germline V gene. V dropped 7 bases and J dropped 5 bases, with 14 bases sitting between them. The CDR3 has 13 amino acids. As DNA, the CDR3 is TGTGCCAGCAAGCCGCAGGGAGGTACTGAAGCTTTCTTT. This translates into CASKPQGGTEAFF.

The rearrangement uses TRBV7-8 and TRBJ2-5; D ambiguous. Per the germline V gene, CDR1 is SGHVS and CDR2 is FQNEAQ. The CDR3 runs 12 residues. The V end was cut by 4 bases, the J end by 4 bases, with 7 bases between. The CDR3 protein is CASSSRAETQYF. DNA for the CDR3: TGTGCCAGCAGCTCCCGAGCAGAGACCCAGTACTTC.

V is TRBV6-5 and J is TRBJ1-2, with D possibly matching TRBD1 (5 bases). In germline, CDR1 is MNHEY, CDR2 SVGAGI. Trimming shortened V by 2 bases and J by 3 bases, and 13 bases separated the two germline ends. CDR3 length equals 15 residues. CDR3 coding DNA: TGTGCCAGCAGTTACAGCAGGGTGAAATACTATGGCTACACCTTC. Residues: CASSYSRVKYYGYTF.

This clone was picked up one time. The chain links TRBV7-9 to TRBJ2-7; 7 bases match TRBD2. The CDR3 spans 14 residues. Trimming removed 0 bases from V and 5 bases from J; junction bases left unmatched: 4. The germline CDR1 and CDR2 sequences are SEHNR and FQNEAQ (reference sequence). The CDR3 region is CASSLAGGPHEQYF. CDR3 nucleotide sequence: TGTGCCAGCAGCTTAGCGGGAGGGCCCCACGAGCAGTACTTC.

V gene TRBV2 combines with J gene TRBJ2-5; D gene uncertain. The CDR3 has 14 amino acids. The V gene's germline CDR1 is SNHLY and CDR2 FYNNEI. V lost 7 bases to trimming and J lost 5 bases, with 17 bases between them. The CDR3 reads CASTGSLRRETQYF. The CDR3 coding sequence is TGTGCCAGCACTGGCTCCCTTAGGCGGGAGACCCAGTACTTC. The entire variable domain, with the rest obtained from reference TRBV2 and TRBJ2-5, is as follows: EPEVTQTPSHQVTQMGQEVILRCVPISNHLYFYWYRQILGQKVEFLVSFYNNEISEKSEIFDDQFSVERPDGSNFTLKIRSTKLEDSAMYFCASTGSLRRETQYFGPGTRLLVL.

In this sample, this clone turned up a few times. The chain combines TRBV19 with TRBJ1-2; 7 bases are shared with TRBD1. CDR1 and CDR2 (germline): LNHDA, SQIVND (reference sequence). This CDR3 has 17 amino acids. The J segment lost 2 bases and the V segment lost 6 bases, leaving 15 bases of the junction unmatched. The DNA for the CDR3 is TGTGCCAGTAGCTTCCGACAGGGACGGACCATAAACTATGGCTACACCTTC. This gives the protein CASSFRQGRTINYGYTF.

V usage is TRBV7-2 and J usage is TRBJ2-3, with 8 bases identical to TRBD1. The CDR3 covers 13 residues. Looked up from germline, CDR1 is SGHTA and CDR2 is FQGNSA. V was pared by 5 bases and J by 9 bases, with 7 bases of the junction left unmatched. The DNA for the CDR3 is TGTGCCAGCAGCCAGGGGGCTATACGCACGCAGTATTTT. Its protein is CASSQGAIRTQYF.

This rearrangement joins TRBV29-1 to TRBJ2-7; 7 nucleotides align to TRBD1. CDR1 is SQVTM and CDR2 is ANQGSEA in the germline V gene. The junction had 3 bases not matched to a gene; V was cut back by 4 bases and J by 6 bases. The CDR3 is made up of 11 amino acids. CDR3 region: CSVGQGSEQYF. The CDR3, as DNA: TGCAGCGTTGGACAGGGAAGCGAGCAGTACTTC.

This sequence joins TRBV18 and TRBJ2-7; D is possibly TRBD2 (7 bases). V was clipped by 8 bases and J by 3 bases, with 14 bases between them. Germline V gene lookup returns CDR1 KGHSH and CDR2 LQKENI. This CDR3 comprises 13 residues. The CDR3 here is CASGGGSYYEQYF. The CDR3 nucleotides read TGTGCCAGCGGGGGGGGCAGCTACTACGAGCAGTACTTC. Using reference TRBV18 and TRBJ2-7 for the parts outside the CDR3, the full variable domain is NAGVMQNPRHLVRRRGQEARLRCSPMKGHSHVYWYRQLPEEGLKFMVYLQKENIIDESGMPKERFSAEFPKEGPSILRIQQVVRGDSAAYFCASGGGSYYEQYFGPGTRLTVT.

The chain couples TRBV5-1 to TRBJ1-6, with no clear D. The V and J ends lost 0 bases and 5 bases respectively, with 6 bases between them. The V gene's germline CDR1 is SGHRS and CDR2 YFSETQ. The CDR3 runs to 14 residues. The CDR3 DNA sequence: TGCGCCAGCAGCTTGGAACTGAATAATTCACCCCTCCACTTT. Residues: CASSLELNNSPLHF.

The chain uses TRBV11-2 and TRBJ2-7; D might be TRBD1 (5 bases). V was clipped by 1 base and J by 3 bases, with 7 bases between them. This CDR3 spans 13 amino acids. Looked up from germline, CDR1 is SGHAT and CDR2 is FQNNGV. The CDR3 region is CASSLGQHYEQYF. The CDR3, as DNA: TGTGCCAGCAGCTTAGGACAGCACTACGAGCAGTACTTC.

In regard to this clone: The germline gene is not matched at one end of the junction; a read error may be the cause. The rearrangement joins TRBV14 to TRBJ1-1; 11 positions match TRBD1. This CDR3 spans 12 amino acids. Germline V gives CDR1 SGHDN, CDR2 FVKESK. The CDR3: CASSQSDRGRIF. In DNA, the CDR3 is TGTGCCAGCAGCCAATCGGACAGGGGGCGCATCTTT.

This chain uses TRBV4-3 with TRBJ2-3; 10 nucleotides match TRBD2. The CDR3 loop spans 17 amino acids. V lost 0 bases and J lost 2; bases outside the gene matches: 5. The germline V gene encodes CDR1 LGHNA and CDR2 YSLEER. The CDR3, as DNA: TGCGCCAGCAGCCAAGAGCCTAGCGGGAGCAACACAGATACGCAGTATTTT. Encoded protein: CASSQEPSGSNTDTQYF.

The rearrangement links TRBV5-4 to TRBJ2-7, with a possible D match to TRBD2 (5 bases). This CDR3 is 18 amino acids long. Germline V gene sequence: CDR1 SGHNT, CDR2 YYREEE (reference sequence). The V end lost 3 bases, the J end lost 2 bases, and 24 bases lay between the germline ends. The CDR3 DNA sequence: TGTGCCAGCAGCTCCCCTGGATCGGGGATGGTAGGTACCTACGAGCAGTACTTC. This translates into CASSSPGSGMVGTYEQYF.

The V gene is TRBV6-1, the J gene TRBJ2-7, with TRBD2 identical over 8 bases. V lost 4 bases to trimming and J lost 1 base; unmatched junction nucleotides: 9. The CDR3 contains 16 residues. Germline assignment: CDR1 MNHNS and CDR2 SASEGT. The CDR3 nucleotides read TGTGCCAGCAGTGCCTTAGCGGGGAAAGTTTCCTACGAGCAGTACTTC. It specifies CASSALAGKVSYEQYF.

The chain has TRBV5-4 and TRBJ1-3, with 7 bases aligning to TRBD1. With V trimmed by 4 bases and J by 4 bases, 5 bases remained unmatched. CDR1 is SGHNT and CDR2 is YYREEE in the germline V gene (reference sequence). The length of the CDR3 is 14 residues. CDR3 bases: TGTGCCAGCAGCCTGGGACAGAGCGGAAACACCATATATTTT. It codes for CASSLGQSGNTIYF.

The J gene is TRBJ2-2, the V gene TRBV6-1, with 10 positions matching TRBD2. The CDR3 length is 15 residues. Germline V lookup: CDR1 MNHNS, CDR2 SASEGT. V trimming: 5 bases; J trimming: 6 bases; junction bases outside the gene matches: 6. CDR3 amino acids: CASSQSGRAAGELFF. The CDR3 DNA reads TGTGCCAGCAGTCAAAGCGGGAGGGCGGCCGGGGAGCTGTTTTTT.

V gene TRBV6-1 combines with J gene TRBJ2-1, with D perhaps matching TRBD1 (9 bases). Trimming pared 1 base from V and 4 bases from J, leaving 20 bases between. CDR3 length: 18 amino acids. Looked up from germline, CDR1 is MNHNS and CDR2 is SASEGT. The CDR3 spells CASSEVVVAGQGYNEQFF. For the CDR3, the DNA is TGTGCCAGCAGTGAAGTGGTCGTAGCGGGACAGGGATACAATGAGCAGTTCTTC.

The chain links TRBV15 to TRBJ1-2; a possible D gene is TRBD1 (6 bases). V shed 0 bases and J shed 0 bases, with 8 bases lying between them. CDR1 is LNHNV and CDR2 is YYDKDF in the germline V gene (reference sequence). The CDR3 has 15 residues. The CDR3, as DNA: TGTGCCACCAGCAGAGACAGGGGAACTAACTATGGCTACACCTTC. It encodes CATSRDRGTNYGYTF.

CDR3 in amino acids: CASSDVSFGETQYF. In nucleotides, the CDR3 is TGTGCCAGCAGTGATGTTAGCTTCGGAGAGACCCAGTACTTC. The chain uses TRBV2 and TRBJ2-5; D gene ambiguous. The CDR3 has 14 residues. V was trimmed by 3 bases and J by 4 bases, leaving 12 bases between them. Germline V gene data show CDR1 as SNHLY and CDR2 as FYNNEI.

This clone was counted between two and nine times. The rearrangement joins TRBV25-1 to TRBJ1-1; the D is unclear. V was clipped by 5 bases and J by 7 bases, with 14 bases between them. CDR1 and CDR2 (germline): MGHDK, SYGVNS. The length of the CDR3 is 13 residues. For the CDR3, the DNA is TGTGCCAGCAGTCAACGGGGTCGGGTTGAAGCTTTCTTT. Translated, it gives CASSQRGRVEAFF.

This clone was picked up a small number of times. The chain joins TRBV27 to TRBJ1-1, with 9 bases fitting TRBD1. Germline CDR1 MNHEY, CDR2 SMNVEV (reference sequence). The V gene end was trimmed by 6 bases and the J gene end by 4 bases; junction bases not matched to a gene: 9. This CDR3 has 15 residues. CDR3 protein: CASSPQGAIGTEAFF. The CDR3 DNA sequence: TGTGCCAGCAGCCCACAGGGGGCGATTGGCACTGAAGCTTTCTTT.

The chain joins TRBV5-1 to TRBJ2-5; D is unresolved. Germline lookup yields CDR1 SGHRS and CDR2 YFSETQ. Trimming stripped 1 base from V and 2 bases from J, with 15 bases between. The CDR3 extends over 16 amino acids. DNA for the CDR3: TGCGCCAGCAGCTTGAGAGGCCTCCCCCCTCAAGAGACCCAGTACTTC. Residues: CASSLRGLPPQETQYF.

The chain uses TRBV30 and TRBJ1-4, with unresolved D. Trimming removed 3 bases from V and 10 bases from J, with 12 bases in between. The CDR3 has 12 residues. Germline lookup yields CDR1 GTSNPN and CDR2 SVGIG (reference sequence). The DNA of the CDR3 is TGTGCCTGGAGCGGAGTTGACGGAAAACTGTTTTTT. Translation gives CAWSGVDGKLFF.

The chain couples TRBV5-4 to TRBJ2-1; possibly TRBD2 for D (5 bases). CDR1 is SGHNT, CDR2 YYREEE, per germline (reference sequence). The CDR3 is made up of 12 amino acids. The V and J ends lost 1 base and 12 bases respectively, with 11 bases between them. Here the CDR3 reads CASSLTDAGQFF. The DNA for the CDR3 is TGTGCCAGCAGCTTGACGGACGCGGGGCAGTTCTTC.

The chain couples TRBV6-6 to TRBJ2-7, with D perhaps TRBD2 (5 bases). The CDR3 is 15 residues long. Germline V gives CDR1 MNHNY, CDR2 SVGAGI (reference sequence). Between the trimmed V and J ends, which lost 2 bases and 1 base, there was a span of 12 bases. CDR3 amino acids: CASSYGRTGSYEQYF. DNA of the CDR3: TGTGCCAGCAGTTACGGGCGGACTGGTTCCTACGAGCAGTACTTC.

The V and J genes are TRBV5-1 and TRBJ2-3; D gene unclear. This CDR3 has 13 residues. Germline V gene sequence: CDR1 SGHRS, CDR2 YFSETQ. Trimming took 3 bases from V and 0 from J, leaving 5 bases between them. The CDR3 region is CASSYSSTDTQYF. The CDR3 DNA follows: TGCGCCAGCAGCTATTCTAGCACAGATACGCAGTATTTT.

On this clone itself: The junction differs from germline at one of its ends, possibly a read error. The chain is built from TRBV6-1 and TRBJ2-1, with 13 bases aligning to TRBD2. CDR1 and CDR2 (germline): MNHNS, SASEGT. The CDR3 runs to 14 residues. The DNA for the CDR3 is TGTGCCGGCAGGACTAGCGGGAGTAGCGATGAGCAGTTCTTC. The encoded protein is CAGRTSGSSDEQFF.

The chain combines TRBV10-3 with TRBJ1-4; D is ambiguous. Germline V gene data show CDR1 as ENHRY and CDR2 as SYGVKD. The CDR3 is made up of 14 amino acids. Trimming removed 4 bases from V and 7 bases from J, with 13 bases in between. CDR3 in DNA: TGTGCCATCAGTGGAACCTCGGAGGGTGAAAAACTGTTTTTT. The encoded protein is CAISGTSEGEKLFF.

The count of this clone is one. This chain's CDR3 is CASSLRGRGTRNTEAFF. The CDR3 nucleotides are TGTGCCAGCAGCTTACGGGGGCGGGGGACAAGGAACACTGAAGCTTTCTTT. J is TRBJ1-1 and V is TRBV7-9; TRBD1 might be the D (6 bases). The CDR3 covers 17 residues. CDR1 and CDR2 (germline): SEHNR, FQNEAQ (reference sequence). Trimming took 2 bases from V and 1 from J, leaving 17 bases between them.

The rearrangement links TRBV10-1 to TRBJ2-7; D possibly corresponds to TRBD1 (7 bases). The CDR3 extends over 14 amino acids. Germline V CDR1 and CDR2: WNHNN, SYGVQD (reference sequence). Trimming removed 4 bases at V and 2 bases at J, with 12 bases between. The CDR3 region has the DNA TGCGCCAGCAGTGGCGGGGACAGCCCCTACGAGCAGTACTTC. It codes for CASSGGDSPYEQYF.